This T cell receptor (beta chain) came from a study of blood T cell repertoires in COVID-19. Turning to the study itself: T cells, B-cell-depleted T cells, or PBMCs provided the cDNA or gDNA that served as material.

Original processing methods: Reference gene primer amplification in the assay estimated nucleated cell counts. TCRdb keeps only in-frame clones here, not all; method: immunoSEQ multiplex PCR. V and J calls and clone size are those listed in that table; D and trimming were worked out from the DNA. The repertoire holds nearly 350,000 clones, about 88% seen once, with 6% to 8.5% in the top ten. Sequencing used peripheral blood. The clonotype originates from a woman between 65 and 79 years old with COVID-19, enrolled during active disease.

The CDR3 protein is CASRGHFYEQYF. The CDR3 DNA reads TGTGCCAGCAGGGGACACTTCTACGAGCAGTACTTC. This sequence joins TRBV2 and TRBJ2-7; possibly TRBD1 for D (6 bases). The CDR3 runs to 12 residues. Germline V lookup: CDR1 SNHLY, CDR2 FYNNEI. V was shortened by 6 bases and J by 3 bases, with 9 bases between the two germline ends.